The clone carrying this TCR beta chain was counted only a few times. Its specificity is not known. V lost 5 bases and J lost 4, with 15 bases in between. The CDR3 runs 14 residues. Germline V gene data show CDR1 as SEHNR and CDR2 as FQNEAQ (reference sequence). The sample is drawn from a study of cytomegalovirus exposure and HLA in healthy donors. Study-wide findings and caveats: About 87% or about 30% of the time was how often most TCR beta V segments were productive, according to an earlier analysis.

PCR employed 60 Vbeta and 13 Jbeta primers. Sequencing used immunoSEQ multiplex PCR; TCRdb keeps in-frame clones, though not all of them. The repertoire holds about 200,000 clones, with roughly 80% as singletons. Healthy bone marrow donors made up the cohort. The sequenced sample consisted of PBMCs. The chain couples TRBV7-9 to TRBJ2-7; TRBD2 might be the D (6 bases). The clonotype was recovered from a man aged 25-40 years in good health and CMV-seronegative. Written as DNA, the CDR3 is TGTGCCAGCAGCCTACCGGGACTGGTTTACGAGCAGTACTTC. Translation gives CASSLPGLVYEQYF.